Below are 18 T cell receptor beta chains sequenced from a single sample in a study of graft-versus-host responses after intestinal transplantation. Intraepithelial lymphocytes and lamina propria lymphocytes were released through processing of graft tissue. TCRdb keeps only in-frame clones here, not all; method: immunoSEQ multiplex PCR. The sample records about 37,000 clones, 75% to 90% being singletons. Sequencing was performed on ileum tissue, taken around 200 days after intestinal transplant. The receptors were gathered from a human patient who received an intestinal transplant, so some T cells may come from the graft donor.

The J gene is TRBJ1-1, the V gene TRBV13; D is uncertain. Germline V CDR1 and CDR2: PRHDT, FYEKMQ (reference sequence). CDR3 length: 15 residues. Trimming took 4 bases from V and 4 from J, leaving 16 bases between them. CDR3 sequence reads: CASSYPTEGFTEAFF. In DNA, the CDR3 is TGTGCCAGCAGCTACCCGACCGAGGGCTTCACTGAAGCTTTCTTT.

This sequence joins TRBV19 and TRBJ2-1; 7 bases fit TRBD2. This CDR3 has 15 amino acids. CDR1 and CDR2 from the germline V gene are LNHDA and SQIVND (reference sequence). The CDR3: CASSWRGIVDNEQFF. The CDR3 nucleotides are TGTGCATCTTCCTGGCGGGGGATAGTTGACAATGAGCAGTTCTTC.

V gene TRBV2 combines with J gene TRBJ2-3, with unresolved D. CDR3 length equals 13 residues. CDR1 and CDR2 (germline): SNHLY, FYNNEI. Trimming cost V 1 base and J 3 bases, with 5 bases left between them. The CDR3 loop is CASSEDVTDTQYF. DNA for the CDR3: TGTGCCAGCAGTGAAGATGTAACAGATACGCAGTATTTT.

The gene calls are TRBV6-5 and TRBJ1-5; D is unclear. This CDR3 comprises 13 residues. The V and J ends lost 7 bases and 3 bases respectively, with 10 bases between them. The germline gives CDR1 MNHEY, CDR2 SVGAGI. CDR3 amino acids: CASMEGPNQPQHF. Written as DNA, the CDR3 is TGTGCCAGCATGGAGGGTCCCAATCAGCCCCAGCATTTT.

The V gene is TRBV27, the J gene TRBJ2-3; D may be TRBD2 (6 bases). CDR1 is MNHEY and CDR2 is SMNVEV in the germline V gene (reference sequence). This CDR3 is 16 amino acids long. Trimming removed 1 base at V and 2 bases at J, with 13 bases between. The CDR3 loop reads CASSLFGLANTDTQYF. CDR3 bases: TGTGCCAGCAGTTTATTTGGGCTAGCGAACACAGATACGCAGTATTTT.

The chain recombines TRBV15 with TRBJ2-3; D remains unclear. Germline V gives CDR1 LNHNV, CDR2 YYDKDF (reference sequence). The CDR3 totals 14 residues. V was pared by 0 bases and J by 6 bases, with 10 bases between. The CDR3 spells CATSRDIAEDTQYF. Written as DNA, the CDR3 is TGTGCCACCAGCAGAGATATTGCCGAGGATACGCAGTATTTT.

The gene calls are TRBV4-1 and TRBJ2-3, with a possible D match to TRBD2 (6 bases). The CDR3 runs 15 residues. Germline V gene data show CDR1 as MGHRA and CDR2 as YSYEKL. Trimming left V 2 bases short and J 4 bases short, with 13 bases between. CDR3: CASSQLPTSSDTQYF. The CDR3 region has the DNA TGCGCCAGCAGCCAACTACCAACTAGCTCAGATACGCAGTATTTT.

This chain links TRBV6-5 with TRBJ2-4; D is uncertain. Between the trimmed V and J ends, which lost 7 bases and 1 base, there was a span of 11 bases. Germline CDR1 MNHEY, CDR2 SVGAGI. This CDR3 is built from 14 residues. Written as DNA, the CDR3 is TGTGCCAGCACCCCCGAGTGGGCCAAAAACATTCAGTACTTC. It translates to CASTPEWAKNIQYF.

The chain is built from TRBV5-1 and TRBJ1-1; 7 bases map to TRBD1. The germline V gene has CDR1 SGHRS and CDR2 YFSETQ. V lost 0 bases, J lost 4 bases, and 3 bases stayed unmatched. The CDR3 spans 14 residues. The CDR3 DNA reads TGCGCCAGCAGCTTGGTGCAGGGGGGCACTGAAGCTTTCTTT. This codes for CASSLVQGGTEAFF.

The chain links TRBV5-1 to TRBJ2-2; D tentatively reads TRBD1 or TRBD2 (5 bases each). This CDR3 is built from 13 residues. The germline V gene has CDR1 SGHRS and CDR2 YFSETQ. V was shortened by 3 bases and J by 2 bases, with 5 bases between the two germline ends. Written as DNA, the CDR3 is TGCGCCAGCAGCTGGGACAACACCGGGGAGCTGTTTTTT. Translated: CASSWDNTGELFF. Full variable domain (rest looked up from reference TRBV5-1 and TRBJ2-2): KAGVTQTPRYLIKTRGQQVTLSCSPISGHRSVSWYQQTPGQGLQFLFEYFSETQRNKGNFPGRFSGRQFSNSRSEMNVSTLELGDSALYLCASSWDNTGELFFGEGSRLTVL.

The V and J genes are TRBV27 and TRBJ2-2, with 7 positions matching TRBD1. The CDR3 covers 17 residues. With 6 bases clipped from V and 0 bases from J, the junction kept 10 bases outside the gene matches. CDR1 is MNHEY, CDR2 SMNVEV, per germline (reference sequence). The CDR3 DNA is TGTGCCAGCAGCCATTTGGGCCAGGGGGCGAACACCGGGGAGCTGTTTTTT. Translation: CASSHLGQGANTGELFF.

V and J are TRBV9 and TRBJ2-7; no clear D gene. CDR1 and CDR2 from the germline V gene are SGDLS and YYNGEE. The CDR3 runs to 14 residues. V was trimmed by 4 bases and J by 3 bases, leaving 14 bases between them. CDR3 in amino acids: CASSPRPGFYEQYF. The CDR3 region has the DNA TGTGCCAGCAGCCCGAGACCCGGCTTCTACGAGCAGTACTTC.

In this sample, this clone turned up a few times. This sequence joins TRBV10-3 and TRBJ2-7, with TRBD1 matching over 9 bases. This CDR3 is built from 16 residues. V gave up 3 bases and J gave up 1 base; unmatched junction bases: 7. Germline CDR1 ENHRY, CDR2 SYGVKD. The CDR3 here is CAISELAGTGSYEQYF. CDR3 nucleotides: TGTGCCATCAGTGAATTGGCTGGGACAGGGTCCTACGAGCAGTACTTC.

This rearrangement joins TRBV5-4 to TRBJ2-7, with TRBD2 identical over 9 bases. The J segment lost 2 bases and the V segment lost 2 bases, leaving 5 bases of the junction unmatched. This CDR3 has 15 amino acids. The V gene's germline CDR1 is SGHNT and CDR2 YYREEE (reference sequence). The CDR3 is CASSFSLAGTYEQYF. The CDR3 coding sequence is TGTGCCAGCAGCTTTAGTCTAGCGGGAACCTACGAGCAGTACTTC.

V and J are TRBV7-9 and TRBJ2-7, with 12 bases matching TRBD2. Germline CDR1 reads SEHNR; CDR2 reads FQNEAQ (reference sequence). The CDR3 loop spans 16 amino acids. Trimming at V came to 0 bases and at J to 9 bases, leaving 9 bases not matched to a gene. The CDR3: CASSLAPGLAGLRQYF. Here the CDR3 DNA reads TGTGCCAGCAGCTTAGCCCCCGGACTAGCGGGACTCAGGCAGTACTTC.

The chain joins TRBV2 to TRBJ2-3, with D possibly called TRBD1 or TRBD2 (6 bases each). Per the germline V gene, CDR1 is SNHLY and CDR2 is FYNNEI. The length of the CDR3 is 16 residues. Trimming stripped 1 base from V and 3 bases from J, with 14 bases between. The CDR3 reads CASSEEGGQRTDTQYF. In nucleotides, the CDR3 is TGTGCCAGCAGTGAAGAGGGGGGCCAAAGGACAGATACGCAGTATTTT. Complete variable domain (other parts from reference TRBV2 and TRBJ2-3): EPEVTQTPSHQVTQMGQEVILRCVPISNHLYFYWYRQILGQKVEFLVSFYNNEISEKSEIFDDQFSVERPDGSNFTLKIRSTKLEDSAMYFCASSEEGGQRTDTQYFGPGTRLTVL.

The chain combines TRBV6-4 with TRBJ1-1; TRBD1 might be the D (5 bases). The CDR3 covers 11 residues. Trimming took 8 bases from V and 10 from J, leaving 14 bases between them. Germline V gene sequence: CDR1 MRHNA, CDR2 SNTAGT. CDR3 coding DNA: TGTGCCAGCGCTGCTGGGACCGGAGCTTTCTTT. It yields the protein CASAAGTGAFF.

This CDR3 is CASSSGDDAYEQYF. The CDR3 DNA follows: TGTGCCAGTAGTTCCGGGGACGACGCCTACGAGCAGTACTTC. The chain combines TRBV19 with TRBJ2-7; TRBD1 or TRBD2 may be the D gene (5 bases each). This CDR3 spans 14 amino acids. Germline V gives CDR1 LNHDA, CDR2 SQIVND (reference sequence). The germline V and J ends were trimmed by 5 bases and 2 bases, with 13 bases remaining between them.